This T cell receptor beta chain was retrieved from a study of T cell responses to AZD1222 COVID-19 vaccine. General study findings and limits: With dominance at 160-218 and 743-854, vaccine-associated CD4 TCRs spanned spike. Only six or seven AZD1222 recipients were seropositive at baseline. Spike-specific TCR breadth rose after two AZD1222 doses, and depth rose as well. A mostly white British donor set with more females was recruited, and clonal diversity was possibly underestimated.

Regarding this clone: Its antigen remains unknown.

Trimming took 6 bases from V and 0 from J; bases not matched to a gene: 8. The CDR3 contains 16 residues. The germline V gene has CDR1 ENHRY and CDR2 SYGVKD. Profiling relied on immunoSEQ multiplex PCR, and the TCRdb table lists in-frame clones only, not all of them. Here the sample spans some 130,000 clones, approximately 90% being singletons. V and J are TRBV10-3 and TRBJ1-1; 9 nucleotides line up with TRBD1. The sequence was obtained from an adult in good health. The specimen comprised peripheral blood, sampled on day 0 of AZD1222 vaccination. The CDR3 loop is CAIRIPGTGMNTEAFF. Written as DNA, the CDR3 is TGTGCCATCAGAATTCCCGGGACAGGGATGAACACTGAAGCTTTCTTT.